A single sample gave rise to the 26 T cell receptor beta chains below, sequenced in a study of blood T cell repertoires in acute mononucleosis. Described time point: convalescence about 6 months (5-8 months) after acute presentation (visit 7). Sequencing used immunoSEQ multiplex PCR; TCRdb keeps in-frame clones, though not all of them. The table includes 800 to 950 clones, around 31% detected once. Source: EBV YVL epitope tetramer+ CD8+ T cells sorted from PBMCs, taken during convalescence from infectious mononucleosis. Indicated subset: CD8 T cells binding a tetramer with EBV BRLF1 109-117 peptide (YVL-BR). These TCRs come from a man aged 18 to 29 with infectious mononucleosis caused by EBV.

This sequence joins TRBV6-4 and TRBJ2-7; no reliable D call. Germline V lookup: CDR1 MRHNA, CDR2 SNTAGT. CDR3 size: 15 residues. V lost 6 bases to trimming and J lost 6 bases, with 21 bases between them. The CDR3: CASSPLLGSGTEQYF. As DNA, the CDR3 is TGTGCCAGCAGCCCCCTATTGGGGTCCGGAACCGAGCAGTACTTC.

V gene TRBV6-6 combines with J gene TRBJ2-7, with D tentatively TRBD1 (6 bases). Trimming cost V 7 bases and J 3 bases, with 13 bases left between them. CDR1 and CDR2 (germline): MNHNY, SVGAGI (reference sequence). The CDR3 is made up of 13 amino acids. The CDR3 here is CASMGHLSYEQYF. The CDR3 nucleotides are TGTGCCAGCATGGGACACCTTAGCTACGAGCAGTACTTC.

This clone was found many times. The chain couples TRBV27 to TRBJ2-7; D uncertain. This CDR3 region has 15 residues. The germline V gene encodes CDR1 MNHEY and CDR2 SMNVEV (reference sequence). Trimming left V 6 bases short and J 6 bases short, with 21 bases between. CDR3 coding DNA: TGTGCCAGCAGCCCCCTATTGGGGTCCGGAACCGAGCAGTACTTC. Amino acids: CASSPLLGSGTEQYF.

The CDR3 DNA reads TGTGCCAGTATAACAGCGGTAAACTCTGATACGCAGTATTTT. It is translated as CASITAVNSDTQYF. The chain recombines TRBV19 with TRBJ2-3, with D tentatively TRBD2 (5 bases). In germline, CDR1 is LNHDA, CDR2 SQIVND (reference sequence). CDR3 size: 14 residues. Trimming took 7 bases from V and 6 from J, leaving 17 bases between them. Based on the CDR3 plus reference TRBV19 and TRBJ2-3, the full variable domain is DGGITQSPKYLFRKEGQNVTLSCEQNLNHDAMYWYRQDPGQGLRLIYYSQIVNDFQKGDIAEGYSVSREKKESFPLTVTSAQKNPTAFYLCASITAVNSDTQYFGPGTRLTVL.

This clone is categorized as hyperexpanded. The V and J genes are TRBV13 and TRBJ2-6, with D unresolved. CDR1 PRHDT and CDR2 FYEKMQ come from the germline V gene (reference sequence). CDR3 length: 13 amino acids. V shed 5 bases and J shed 2 bases, with 4 bases lying between them. CDR3 sequence (DNA): TGTGCCAGCAGCCCAGCTGGGGCCAACGTCCTGACTTTC. Its protein product is CASSPAGANVLTF.

Concerning this clone: The sample holds other DNA sequences that translate to the same CDR3. The chain is built from TRBV6-5 and TRBJ2-3, with D possibly TRBD1 on 5 matching bases. Germline-derived CDR1 and CDR2 are MNHEY and SVGAGI. The CDR3 extends over 15 amino acids. The V and J ends lost 5 bases and 9 bases respectively, with 21 bases between them. The CDR3 here is CASSALLGSGSTQYF. As DNA, the CDR3 is TGTGCCAGCAGTGCCCTTCTTGGGTCAGGGTCGACGCAGTATTTT.

This clone occurred a few times. The same CDR3 can be traced to other DNA sequences in this sample. The chain links TRBV6-5 to TRBJ2-3; D is uncertain. Trimming shortened V by 5 bases and J by 9 bases, and 21 bases separated the two germline ends. Germline V gives CDR1 MNHEY, CDR2 SVGAGI. The CDR3 has 15 residues. The CDR3 is CASSALLGSSSTQYF. CDR3 coding DNA: TGTGCCAGCAGTGCCCTTCTTGGGTCATCGTCGACGCAGTATTTT.

About this clone: A read error may produce the germline difference seen at one junction end. The chain employs TRBV6-5 and TRBJ2-3; no firm D call. Germline loops: CDR1 MNHEY, CDR2 SVGAGI. CDR3 length: 15 amino acids. CDR3 DNA: TGTGCCTGCAGTGCCCTACTTGTGTCAGCGTCGACGCAGTATTTT. Its translation: CACSALLVSASTQYF.

This clone appeared once. This likely came from a read error, as a far larger clone is one base away. The J gene is TRBJ2-3, the V gene TRBV10-2; no reliable D call. Germline CDR1 is WSHSY and CDR2 is SAAADI. This CDR3 is built from 15 residues. The CDR3 DNA sequence: TGTGCCAGCAGTGCCCTACTTGGGTCAGCGTCGACGCAGTATTTT. Translation gives CASSALLGSASTQYF.

Turning to this clone: A read error likely explains this, since a far larger clone differs by one base. The chain uses TRBV5-1 and TRBJ2-6, with D uncertain. This CDR3 contains 13 residues. Trimming took off 4 bases at V and 2 bases at J, with 4 bases between the two ends. Germline values: CDR1 SGHRS, CDR2 YFSETQ. This chain's CDR3 is CASSPAGANVLTF. The CDR3 coding sequence is TGCGCCAGCAGCCCAGCTGGGGCCAACGTCCTGACTTTC.

The chain links TRBV6-1 to TRBJ2-5, with D tentatively TRBD1 (5 bases). The germline V and J ends were trimmed by 6 bases and 5 bases, with 19 bases remaining between them. CDR1 and CDR2 (germline): MNHNS, SASEGT. This CDR3 comprises 15 residues. CDR3 nucleotides: TGTGCCAGCAGACCTACTCTGGGGCAAGCGGAGACCCAGTACTTC. Translating gives CASRPTLGQAETQYF.

On this clone itself: A read error likely explains this, since a far larger clone differs by one base. This CDR3 is also generated by other DNA sequences in the sample. Here the CDR3 DNA reads TGTGCCTGGAGTGTACCCCTGGGAAGCATTCAGCCCCAGCATTTT. This codes for CAWSVPLGSIQPQHF. The V gene is TRBV30, the J gene TRBJ1-5; D is ambiguous. This CDR3 region has 15 residues. Germline-derived CDR1 and CDR2 are GTSNPN and SVGIG (reference sequence).

To note about this clone: This likely came from a read error, as a far larger clone is one base away. CDR3 sequence (DNA): TGTGCCTGCAGTTTATATTCCAGTGAGCAGTTCTTC. It yields the protein CACSLYSSEQFF. The V call is TRBV28, the J call TRBJ2-1; D unclear. The germline gives CDR1 MDHEN, CDR2 SYDVKM. The CDR3 runs to 12 residues.

This clone has just one count. At the DNA level, this CDR3 is encoded by other sequences in the same sample as well. The chain employs TRBV19 and TRBJ2-3; 7 nucleotides line up with TRBD2. Germline CDR1 and CDR2: LNHDA and SQIVND (reference sequence). V shed 7 bases and J 6 bases; nucleotides not matched to a gene: 10. The CDR3 is 14 amino acids. This chain's CDR3 is CASITAGNSDTQYF. As DNA, the CDR3 is TGTGCCAGTATTACAGCGGGAAACTCTGATACGCAGTATTTT.

V gene TRBV6-5 combines with J gene TRBJ2-3; D possibly corresponds to TRBD1 (5 bases). CDR3 length equals 15 residues. The germline V gene has CDR1 MNHEY and CDR2 SVGAGI. Trimming cost V 5 bases and J 9 bases, with 21 bases left between them. CDR3 DNA sequence: TGTGCCAGCAGTGCCCTACTTGGGTCAGGGTGGACGCAGTATTTT. Translated: CASSALLGSGWTQYF.

A remark on this clone: It is unclear where the CDR3 begins or ends on the DNA, so no DNA is shown, and the CDR3 is as TCRdb lists it. The same CDR3 is also encoded by other DNA sequences in this sample. The chain is built from TRBV28 and TRBJ2-2; the table gives TRBD2 as D, unverified against the DNA. The CDR3 adds up to 14 amino acids, both ends counted. Germline lookup yields CDR1 MDHEN and CDR2 SYDVKM. The chain's CDR3 is CASRPWGGTGSCFF.

The V and J genes are TRBV19 and TRBJ2-1; D call uncertain. The CDR3 runs 14 residues. Germline-derived CDR1 and CDR2 are LNHDA and SQIVND (reference sequence). V lost 7 bases to trimming and J lost 0 bases, with 10 bases between them. The CDR3 loop is CASIGGCSYNEQFF. Written as DNA, the CDR3 is TGTGCCAGTATTGGCGGATGCTCCTACAATGAGCAGTTCTTC.

This clone was detected once. One base separates it from a far larger clone, so it is likely a read error. Other DNA sequences within the sample encode an identical CDR3. The rearrangement joins TRBV27 to TRBJ2-1; no definite D call. Germline CDR1 is MNHEY and CDR2 is SMNVEV (reference sequence). This CDR3 is built from 13 residues. Trimming pared 4 bases from V and 4 bases from J, leaving 8 bases between. CDR3 amino acids: CASSSLTYNEQFF. Here the CDR3 DNA reads TGTGCCAGCAGTTCCCTAACGTACAATGAGCAGTTCTTC.

This clone was found a few times. The genes are TRBV25-1 and TRBJ2-1; D is possibly TRBD1 (5 bases). Trimming cost V 3 bases and J 4 bases, with 13 bases left between them. There are 15 residues in the CDR3. Looked up from germline, CDR1 is MGHDK and CDR2 is SYGVNS. CDR3 loop: CASSDFLQVYNEQFF. The CDR3 region has the DNA TGTGCCAGCAGTGATTTCCTACAGGTGTACAATGAGCAGTTCTTC.

The chain is built from TRBV27 and TRBJ1-5; D is perhaps TRBD1 (6 bases). V was trimmed by 6 bases and J by 7 bases, leaving 19 bases between them. CDR1 and CDR2 from the germline V gene are MNHEY and SMNVEV (reference sequence). The CDR3 is made up of 15 amino acids. The CDR3 bases are TGTGCCAGCAGAGCCCTGTCGGGGGGCGGCCAGCCCCAGCATTTT. It yields the protein CASRALSGGGQPQHF.

On this clone itself: At one end the junction does not follow the germline gene, possibly because of a read error. CDR3 DNA: TGTGCCAGCATTTTATCGCCTAGCGGCCACGAGCAGTACTTC. Its protein is CASILSPSGHEQYF. The chain recombines TRBV27 with TRBJ2-7; 7 bases line up with TRBD2. Germline CDR1 and CDR2: MNHEY and SMNVEV (reference sequence). This CDR3 is built from 14 residues.

This clone was counted between two and nine times. A read error likely explains this, since a far larger clone differs by one base. The same CDR3 arises from other DNA sequences in this sample as well. V usage is TRBV6-5 and J usage is TRBJ2-3; D not resolved. V gave up 5 bases and J gave up 9 bases, with 21 bases separating them. The CDR3 loop spans 15 amino acids. CDR1 is MNHEY, CDR2 SVGAGI, per germline. CDR3 in amino acids: CASSALLVSASTQYF. The DNA for the CDR3 is TGTGCCAGCAGTGCCCTACTTGTGTCAGCGTCGACGCAGTATTTT.

This clone qualifies as medium-sized. CDR3 DNA: TGTGCCAGCAGTTTATCGCCTAGCGGCTACGAGCAGTACTTC. Translating gives CASSLSPSGYEQYF. V and J are TRBV28 and TRBJ2-7; 7 nucleotides align to TRBD2. V lost 1 base, J lost 3 bases, and 3 bases stayed unmatched. Germline loops: CDR1 MDHEN, CDR2 SYDVKM. The CDR3 is 14 amino acids.

A word on this clone: Compared with germline, one end of the junction differs, possibly owing to a read error. This chain joins TRBV6-5 and TRBJ2-3; D perhaps matches TRBD2 (5 bases). Germline CDR1 MNHEY, CDR2 SVGAGI. The CDR3 has 15 residues. The CDR3 reads CASSALLGSASREFF. DNA for the CDR3: TGTGCCAGCAGTGCCCTACTTGGGTCAGCGTCGAGGGAGTTTTTT.

The genes are TRBV25-1 and TRBJ2-1; no clear D gene. V gave up 9 bases and J gave up 0 bases, with 12 bases separating them. This CDR3 is built from 14 residues. CDR1 is MGHDK, CDR2 SYGVNS, per germline. The CDR3 nucleotides are TGTGCCAGTAATGGCGGAAGCTCCTACAATGAGCAGTTCTTC. It codes for CASNGGSSYNEQFF.

The chain carries TRBV7-2 and TRBJ2-3, with unresolved D. Germline lookup yields CDR1 SGHTA and CDR2 FQGNSA. Trimming removed 5 bases from V and 4 bases from J, with 16 bases in between. The CDR3 spans 15 residues. The CDR3 here is CASSPTLGGADTQYF. CDR3 nucleotides: TGTGCCAGCAGCCCCACGCTAGGCGGCGCAGATACGCAGTATTTT.